This T cell receptor beta chain is drawn from a study of pediatric ulcerative colitis. Study observations and caveats: In rectum, acute severe colitis had expanded clones and less diversity. A couple of rectal CDR3 clonotypes occurred in all ulcerative colitis patients. Compared with controls, ulcerative colitis showed greater blood-rectum clone sharing.

Sequencing was performed with immunoSEQ multiplex PCR; in TCRdb, only in-frame clones are kept and a portion is missing. Of some 60,000 clones listed, 77% were seen once; the top ten hold 5% to 5.5%. Trimming removed 7 bases at V and 4 bases at J, with 8 bases between. The germline gives CDR1 LNHDA, CDR2 SQIVND (reference sequence). The CDR3 length is 12 residues. With respect to this clone: The antigen is not known.

The receptor was isolated from a boy aged 5-17 years with moderate ulcerative colitis. The V call is TRBV19, the J call TRBJ2-1, with D perhaps TRBD1 (5 bases). The sample comprised blood. The CDR3 nucleotides read TGTGCCAGTAAGACAGCTTACAATGAGCAGTTCTTC. Residues: CASKTAYNEQFF.